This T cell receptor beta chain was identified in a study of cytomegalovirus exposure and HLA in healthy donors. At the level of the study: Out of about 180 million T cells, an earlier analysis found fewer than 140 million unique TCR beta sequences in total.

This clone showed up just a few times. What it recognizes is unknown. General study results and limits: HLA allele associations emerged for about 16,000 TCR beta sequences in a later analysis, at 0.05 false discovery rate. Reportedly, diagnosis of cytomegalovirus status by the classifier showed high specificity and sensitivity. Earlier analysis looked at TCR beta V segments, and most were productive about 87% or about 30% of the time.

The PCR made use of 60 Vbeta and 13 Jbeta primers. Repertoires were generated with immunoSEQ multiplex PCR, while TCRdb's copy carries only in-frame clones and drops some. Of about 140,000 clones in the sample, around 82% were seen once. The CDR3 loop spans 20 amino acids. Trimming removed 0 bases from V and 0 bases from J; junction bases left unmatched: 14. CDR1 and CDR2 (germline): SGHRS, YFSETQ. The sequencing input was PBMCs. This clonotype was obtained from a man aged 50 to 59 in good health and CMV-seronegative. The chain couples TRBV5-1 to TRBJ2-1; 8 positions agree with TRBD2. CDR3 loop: CASSLVGREVPITSYNEQFF. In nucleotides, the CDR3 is TGCGCCAGCAGCTTGGTAGGGCGGGAGGTGCCGATTACCTCCTACAATGAGCAGTTCTTC. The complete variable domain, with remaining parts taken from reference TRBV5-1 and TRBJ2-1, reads KAGVTQTPRYLIKTRGQQVTLSCSPISGHRSVSWYQQTPGQGLQFLFEYFSETQRNKGNFPGRFSGRQFSNSRSEMNVSTLELGDSALYLCASSLVGREVPITSYNEQFFGPGTRLTVL.